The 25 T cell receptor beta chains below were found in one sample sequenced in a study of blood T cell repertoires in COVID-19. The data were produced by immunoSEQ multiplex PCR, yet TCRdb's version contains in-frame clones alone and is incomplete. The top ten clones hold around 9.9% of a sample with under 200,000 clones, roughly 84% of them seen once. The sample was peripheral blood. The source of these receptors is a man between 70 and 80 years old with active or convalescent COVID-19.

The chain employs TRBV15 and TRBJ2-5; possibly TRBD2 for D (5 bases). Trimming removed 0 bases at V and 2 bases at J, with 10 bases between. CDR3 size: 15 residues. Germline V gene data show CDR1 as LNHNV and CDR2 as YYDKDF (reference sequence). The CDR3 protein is CATSRDFGEQETQYF. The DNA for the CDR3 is TGTGCCACCAGCAGAGATTTCGGGGAACAAGAGACCCAGTACTTC.

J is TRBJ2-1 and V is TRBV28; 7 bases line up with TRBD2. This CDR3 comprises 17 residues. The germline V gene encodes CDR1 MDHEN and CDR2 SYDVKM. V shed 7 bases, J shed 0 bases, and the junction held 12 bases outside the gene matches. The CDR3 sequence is CASTSSTGGSSYNEQFF. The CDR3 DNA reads TGTGCCAGCACCTCCTCGACGGGGGGAAGCTCCTACAATGAGCAGTTCTTC. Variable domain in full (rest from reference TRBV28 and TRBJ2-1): DVKVTQSSRYLVKRTGEKVFLECVQDMDHENMFWYRQDPGLGLRLIYFSYDVKMKEKGDIPEGYSVSREKKERFSLILESASTNQTSMYLCASTSSTGGSSYNEQFFGPGTRLTVL.

CDR3 region: CASSLSPSYNEQFF. CDR3 DNA: TGTGCCAGCAGCTTGTCTCCCTCCTACAATGAGCAGTTCTTC. The gene calls are TRBV11-3 and TRBJ2-1, with D unclear. Trimming took 3 bases from V and 0 from J, leaving 6 bases between them. CDR3 size: 14 residues. Germline CDR1 and CDR2: SGHNT and YENEEA.

The CDR3 is CASSSDSSGNTIYF. DNA of the CDR3: TGTGCCAGCAGCTCGGACAGCTCTGGAAACACCATATATTTT. The J gene is TRBJ1-3, the V gene TRBV5-4; TRBD1 is a possible D gene (6 bases). CDR3 length: 14 amino acids. Trimming pared 3 bases from V and 0 bases from J, leaving 7 bases between. CDR1 and CDR2 (germline): SGHNT, YYREEE (reference sequence).

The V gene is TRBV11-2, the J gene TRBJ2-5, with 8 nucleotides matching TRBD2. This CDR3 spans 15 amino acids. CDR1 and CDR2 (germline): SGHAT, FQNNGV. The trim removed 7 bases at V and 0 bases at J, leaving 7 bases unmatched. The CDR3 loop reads CASKRNSGDQETQYF. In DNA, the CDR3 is TGTGCCAGCAAGAGGAATAGCGGGGACCAAGAGACCCAGTACTTC.

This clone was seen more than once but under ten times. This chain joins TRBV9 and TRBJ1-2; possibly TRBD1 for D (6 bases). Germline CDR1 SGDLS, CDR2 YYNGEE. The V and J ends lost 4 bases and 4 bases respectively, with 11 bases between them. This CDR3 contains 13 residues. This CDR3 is CASSPGQSYGYTF. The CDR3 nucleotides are TGTGCCAGCAGCCCAGGACAGAGCTATGGCTACACCTTC.

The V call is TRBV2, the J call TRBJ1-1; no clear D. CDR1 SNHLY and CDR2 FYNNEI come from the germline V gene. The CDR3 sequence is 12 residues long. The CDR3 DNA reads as TGTGCTCTGACGGACTTGAACACTGAAGCTTTCTTT. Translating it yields CALTDLNTEAFF.

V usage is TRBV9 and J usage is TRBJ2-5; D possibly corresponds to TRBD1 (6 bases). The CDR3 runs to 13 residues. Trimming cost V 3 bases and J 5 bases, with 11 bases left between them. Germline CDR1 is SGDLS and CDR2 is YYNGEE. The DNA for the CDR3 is TGTGCCAGCAGCGCACAGGGCGGCGAGACCCAGTACTTC. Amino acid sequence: CASSAQGGETQYF.

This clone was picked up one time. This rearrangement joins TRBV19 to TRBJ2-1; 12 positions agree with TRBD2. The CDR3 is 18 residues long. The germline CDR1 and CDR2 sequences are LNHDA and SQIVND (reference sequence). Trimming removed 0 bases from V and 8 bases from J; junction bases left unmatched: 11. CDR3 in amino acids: CASSIDLGLAGYGDEQFF. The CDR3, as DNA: TGTGCCAGTAGTATAGACCTCGGACTAGCGGGATATGGGGATGAGCAGTTCTTC. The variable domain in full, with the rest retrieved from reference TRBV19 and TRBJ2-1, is DGGITQSPKYLFRKEGQNVTLSCEQNLNHDAMYWYRQDPGQGLRLIYYSQIVNDFQKGDIAEGYSVSREKKESFPLTVTSAQKNPTAFYLCASSIDLGLAGYGDEQFFGPGTRLTVL.

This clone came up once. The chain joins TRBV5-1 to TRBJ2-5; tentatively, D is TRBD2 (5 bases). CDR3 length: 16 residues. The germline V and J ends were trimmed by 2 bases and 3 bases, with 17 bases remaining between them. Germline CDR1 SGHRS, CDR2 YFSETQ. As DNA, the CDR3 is TGCGCCAGCAGCTTACGGGTTACCGGGCGGGAAGAGACCCAGTACTTC. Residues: CASSLRVTGREETQYF.

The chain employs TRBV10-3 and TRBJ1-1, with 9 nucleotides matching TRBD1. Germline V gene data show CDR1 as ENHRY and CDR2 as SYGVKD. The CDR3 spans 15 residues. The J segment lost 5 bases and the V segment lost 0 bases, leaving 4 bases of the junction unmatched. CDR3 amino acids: CAISESGTGRTEAFF. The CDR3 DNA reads TGTGCCATCAGTGAGTCGGGGACAGGGCGGACTGAAGCTTTCTTT.

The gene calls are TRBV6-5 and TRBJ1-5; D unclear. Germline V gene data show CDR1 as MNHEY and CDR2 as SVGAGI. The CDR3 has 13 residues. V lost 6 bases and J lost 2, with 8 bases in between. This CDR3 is CASRLSGNQPQHF. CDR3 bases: TGTGCCAGCAGGCTCAGCGGCAATCAGCCCCAGCATTTT.

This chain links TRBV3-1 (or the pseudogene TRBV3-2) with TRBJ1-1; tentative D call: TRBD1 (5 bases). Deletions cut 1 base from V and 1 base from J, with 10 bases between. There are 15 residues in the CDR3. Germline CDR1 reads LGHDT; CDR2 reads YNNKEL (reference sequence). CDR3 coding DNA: TGTGCCAGCAGCCAAGGGGGCAATCCGAACACTGAAGCTTTCTTT. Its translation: CASSQGGNPNTEAFF.

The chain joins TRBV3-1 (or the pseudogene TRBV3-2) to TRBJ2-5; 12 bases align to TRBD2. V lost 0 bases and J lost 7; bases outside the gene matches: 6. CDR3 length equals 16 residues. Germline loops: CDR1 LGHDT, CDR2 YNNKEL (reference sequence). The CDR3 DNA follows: TGTGCCAGCAGCCAAGACCCTAGCGGGGGGGGTAGGACCCAGTACTTC. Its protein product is CASSQDPSGGGRTQYF.

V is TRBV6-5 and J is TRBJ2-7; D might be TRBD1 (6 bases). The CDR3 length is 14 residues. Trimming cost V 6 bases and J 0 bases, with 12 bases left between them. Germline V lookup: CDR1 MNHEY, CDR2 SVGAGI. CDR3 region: CASSRTVSSYEQYF. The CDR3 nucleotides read TGTGCCAGCAGCCGGACAGTTTCCTCCTACGAGCAGTACTTC.

The CDR3: CASSGTVANTGELFF. The CDR3 DNA sequence: TGTGCCAGCAGTGGGACAGTCGCGAACACCGGGGAGCTGTTTTTT. The chain has TRBV2 and TRBJ2-2; D may be TRBD1 (6 bases). In germline, CDR1 is SNHLY, CDR2 FYNNEI. Trimming removed 4 bases from V and 0 bases from J, with 9 bases in between. The CDR3 consists of 15 residues.

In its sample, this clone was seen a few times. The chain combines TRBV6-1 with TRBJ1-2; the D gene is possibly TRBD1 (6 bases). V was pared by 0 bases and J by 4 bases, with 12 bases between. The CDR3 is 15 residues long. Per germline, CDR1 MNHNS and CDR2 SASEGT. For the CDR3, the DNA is TGTGCCAGCAGTGAAGCGCCAGGCAGGGGCTATGGCTACACCTTC. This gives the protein CASSEAPGRGYGYTF.

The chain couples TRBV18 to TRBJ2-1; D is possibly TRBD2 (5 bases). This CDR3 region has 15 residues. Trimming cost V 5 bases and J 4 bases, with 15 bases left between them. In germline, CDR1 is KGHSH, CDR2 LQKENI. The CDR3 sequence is CASSKGLADYNEQFF. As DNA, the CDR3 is TGTGCCAGCTCAAAAGGCCTAGCAGATTACAATGAGCAGTTCTTC.

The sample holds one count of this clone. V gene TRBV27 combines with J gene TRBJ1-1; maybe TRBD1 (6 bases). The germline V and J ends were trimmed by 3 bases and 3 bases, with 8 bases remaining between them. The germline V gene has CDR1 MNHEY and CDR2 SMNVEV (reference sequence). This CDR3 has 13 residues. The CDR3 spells CASSFAGDTEAFF. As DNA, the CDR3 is TGTGCCAGCAGTTTCGCAGGGGACACTGAAGCTTTCTTT.

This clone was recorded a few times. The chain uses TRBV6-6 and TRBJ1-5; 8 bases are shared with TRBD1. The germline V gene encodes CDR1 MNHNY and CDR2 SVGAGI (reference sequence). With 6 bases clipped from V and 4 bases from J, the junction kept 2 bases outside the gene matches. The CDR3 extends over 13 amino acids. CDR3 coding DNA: TGTGCCAGCAGGGACAGGGTGAATCAGCCCCAGCATTTT. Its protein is CASRDRVNQPQHF.

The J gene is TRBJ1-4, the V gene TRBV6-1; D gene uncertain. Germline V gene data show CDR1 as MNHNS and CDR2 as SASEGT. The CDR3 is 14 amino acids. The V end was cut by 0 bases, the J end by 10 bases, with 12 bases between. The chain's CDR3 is CASSEARGVGKLFF. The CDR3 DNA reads TGTGCCAGCAGTGAAGCGAGAGGAGTCGGAAAACTGTTTTTT.

The CDR3 sequence is CASSHLSDRYYEQYF. CDR3 coding DNA: TGTGCCAGCAGCCACCTCTCGGACAGGTACTACGAGCAGTACTTC. J is TRBJ2-7 and V is TRBV3-1 (or the pseudogene TRBV3-2), with 7 bases that match TRBD1. The CDR3 sequence is 15 residues long. The ends lost 3 bases at V and 3 bases at J; junction bases unmatched: 8. In germline, CDR1 is LGHDT, CDR2 YNNKEL (reference sequence).

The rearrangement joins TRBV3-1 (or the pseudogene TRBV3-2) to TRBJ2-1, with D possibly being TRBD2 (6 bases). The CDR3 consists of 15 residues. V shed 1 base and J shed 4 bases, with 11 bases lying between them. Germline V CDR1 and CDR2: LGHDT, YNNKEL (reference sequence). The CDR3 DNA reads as TGTGCCAGCAGCCAAGGGGTAGCGGAGTACAATGAGCAGTTCTTC. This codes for CASSQGVAEYNEQFF.

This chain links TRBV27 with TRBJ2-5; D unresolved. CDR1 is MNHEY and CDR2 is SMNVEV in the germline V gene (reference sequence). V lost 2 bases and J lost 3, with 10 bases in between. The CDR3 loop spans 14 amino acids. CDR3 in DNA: TGTGCCAGCAGTTTAAGCGCGTTGAAAGAGACCCAGTACTTC. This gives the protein CASSLSALKETQYF.

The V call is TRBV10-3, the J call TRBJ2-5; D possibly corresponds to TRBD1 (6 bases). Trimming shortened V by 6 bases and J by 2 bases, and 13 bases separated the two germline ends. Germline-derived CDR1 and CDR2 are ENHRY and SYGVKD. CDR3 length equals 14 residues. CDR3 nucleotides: TGTGCCATCAGCAGACAGGCCCATCAAGAGACCCAGTACTTC. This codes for CAISRQAHQETQYF.